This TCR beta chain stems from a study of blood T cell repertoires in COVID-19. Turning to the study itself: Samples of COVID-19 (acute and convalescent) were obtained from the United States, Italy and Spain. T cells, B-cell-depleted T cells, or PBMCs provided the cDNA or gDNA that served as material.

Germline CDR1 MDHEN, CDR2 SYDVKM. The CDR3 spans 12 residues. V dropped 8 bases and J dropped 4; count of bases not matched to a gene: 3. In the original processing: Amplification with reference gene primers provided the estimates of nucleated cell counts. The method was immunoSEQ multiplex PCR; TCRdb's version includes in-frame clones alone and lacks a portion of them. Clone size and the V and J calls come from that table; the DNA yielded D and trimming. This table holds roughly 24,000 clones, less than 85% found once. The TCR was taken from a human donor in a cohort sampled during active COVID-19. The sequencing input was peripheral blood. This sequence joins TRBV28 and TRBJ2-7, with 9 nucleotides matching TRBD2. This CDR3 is CASGGGAYEQYF. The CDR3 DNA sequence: TGTGCCAGCGGCGGGGGGGCTTACGAGCAGTACTTC.